The 19 T cell receptor beta chains reported below all come from one sample, sequenced in a study of CDR3 diversity in severe acne. TCRdb ran MiXCR on the PCR reads and lists one entry per CDR3 protein. Among approximately 90,000 distinct CDR3 sequences listed, around 50% were seen once. The material sequenced was blood. Receptors were obtained from a male donor in good health, serving as a control.

This clonotype was seen more than once but under ten times. J is TRBJ1-2 and V is TRBV19; 7 bases are a match to TRBD1. V dropped 5 bases and J dropped 4; count of bases not matched to a gene: 7. CDR3 length equals 14 residues. CDR1 LNHDA and CDR2 SQIVND come from the germline V gene (reference sequence). The CDR3 protein is CASSSRTGLYGYTF. CDR3 bases: TGTGCCAGTAGTTCCCGGACAGGTCTCTATGGCTACACCTTC.

The chain is built from TRBV20-1 and TRBJ2-7; TRBD2 matches 8 bases. V gave up 5 bases and J gave up 7 bases; unmatched junction bases: 10. The CDR3 is 13 amino acids. Germline V gene data show CDR1 as DFQATT and CDR2 as SNEGSKA (reference sequence). DNA of the CDR3: TGCAGTGCTGATCCCGGACTAGCCCGGGAGCAGTACTTC. It encodes CSADPGLAREQYF.

This rearrangement joins TRBV30 to TRBJ1-1; 10 bases map to TRBD1. From germline, CDR1 is GTSNPN and CDR2 SVGIG (reference sequence). With 1 base clipped from V and 0 bases from J, the junction kept 5 bases outside the gene matches. The CDR3 consists of 16 residues. In DNA form, the CDR3 reads TGTGCCTGGAGTGAGTCGGGACAGGGGATGAACACTGAAGCTTTCTTT. It translates to CAWSESGQGMNTEAFF.

The rearrangement uses TRBV9 and TRBJ2-2, with D unresolved. The CDR3 spans 17 residues. The germline V gene has CDR1 SGDLS and CDR2 YYNGEE. V was clipped by 0 bases and J by 0 bases, with 12 bases between them. CDR3 protein: CASSVGALPSNTGELFF. For the CDR3, the DNA is TGTGCCAGCAGCGTAGGGGCACTACCTTCGAACACCGGGGAGCTGTTTTTT.

The V call is TRBV5-5, the J call TRBJ2-6; D not resolved. The CDR3 totals 12 residues. Germline CDR1 is SGHKS and CDR2 is YYEKEE (reference sequence). Between the trimmed V and J ends, which lost 0 bases and 10 bases, there was a span of 5 bases. CDR3 sequence reads: CASSLGGNVLTF. The CDR3 DNA is TGTGCCAGCAGCTTGGGGGGAAACGTCCTGACTTTC.

This clonotype was counted at least ten times. The V gene is TRBV7-2, the J gene TRBJ2-5; tentative D call: TRBD2 (6 bases). V dropped 4 bases and J dropped 5 bases, with 11 bases sitting between them. The CDR3 totals 13 residues. In germline, CDR1 is SGHTA, CDR2 FQGNSA. Here the CDR3 DNA reads TGTGCCAGCAGCTCCAGCGGGTGGGAGACCCAGTACTTC. Amino acids: CASSSSGWETQYF.

This clonotype has more than one count but fewer than ten. This sequence joins TRBV28 and TRBJ2-7, with 14 bases matching TRBD2. The V and J ends lost 6 bases and 6 bases, in that order; junction bases with no gene match: 13. Germline V gene sequence: CDR1 MDHEN, CDR2 SYDVKM. The length of the CDR3 is 17 residues. CDR3 sequence reads: CASRGAGTSGRTSEQYF. Here the CDR3 DNA reads TGTGCCAGCAGAGGGGCAGGGACTAGCGGGAGAACTAGCGAGCAGTACTTC.

A few counts support this clonotype. A junction end diverges from the germline sequence, so it may reflect a read error. The J gene is TRBJ1-2, the V gene TRBV7-9; 9 nucleotides line up with TRBD1. The CDR3 has 15 amino acids. The germline V gene encodes CDR1 SEHNR and CDR2 FQNEAQ (reference sequence). CDR3 DNA: TGTGCCAGTAGCTTAGCGGGACAGGGCGACTATGGCTACACCTTC. The encoded protein is CASSLAGQGDYGYTF.

The chain combines TRBV2 with TRBJ1-1; D ambiguous. The length of the CDR3 is 14 residues. The germline V gene encodes CDR1 SNHLY and CDR2 FYNNEI. Trimming cost V 5 bases and J 1 base, with 11 bases left between them. CDR3: CASSLGSSNTEAFF. The CDR3 DNA reads TGTGCCAGCAGTTTGGGCAGCTCGAACACTGAAGCTTTCTTT.

This clonotype was observed at least ten times. The CDR3 nucleotides are TGTGCCAGCAGTATACTTACAGGGGGCATCACTGAAGCTTTCTTT. It yields the protein CASSILTGGITEAFF. V gene TRBV12-3 or TRBV12-4 combines with J gene TRBJ1-1, with 9 bases matching TRBD1. J gave up 4 bases and V 5 bases, and 8 bases lay outside the gene matches. The CDR3 is 15 residues long.

Of note for this clonotype: This may come from a read error, since a much larger clone is one base off. This sequence joins TRBV7-3 and TRBJ2-2; possibly TRBD1 for D (6 bases). The CDR3 is 15 residues long. Germline loops: CDR1 SGHTA, CDR2 FQGTGA. The CDR3: CAGSPTGLNTGELFF. CDR3 in DNA: TGTGCCGGCAGCCCGACAGGCCTGAACACCGGGGAGCTGTTTTTT.

V gene TRBV7-6 combines with J gene TRBJ2-5, with TRBD1 as a possible D gene (6 bases). Germline values: CDR1 SGHVS, CDR2 FNYEAQ. The V and J ends lost 5 bases and 2 bases respectively, with 15 bases between them. The CDR3 is 15 residues long. The CDR3 is CASSRWTAQQETQYF. The CDR3 coding sequence is TGTGCCAGCAGCCGCTGGACAGCGCAACAAGAGACCCAGTACTTC.

About this clonotype: The junction departs from germline at one end; a sequencing error may be responsible. The rearrangement joins TRBV6-6 to TRBJ1-2; weak D call: TRBD1 (5 bases). The CDR3 is made up of 13 amino acids. CDR1 is MNHNY and CDR2 is SVGAGI in the germline V gene (reference sequence). DNA for the CDR3: TGTGCCTGCAGTTACGGAGTCACCAGGGCCGACACCTTC. Its protein is CACSYGVTRADTF.

There are many counts of this clonotype. The chain has TRBV4-1 and TRBJ2-7; possibly TRBD2 for D (6 bases). Germline V gene lookup returns CDR1 MGHRA and CDR2 YSYEKL. With 4 bases removed from V and 4 bases from J, the gap between germline ends came to 8 bases. This CDR3 is built from 12 residues. CDR3 amino acids: CASSPGTYEQYF. The CDR3 nucleotides read TGCGCCAGCAGCCCGGGGACTTACGAGCAGTACTTC.

The V gene is TRBV6-1, the J gene TRBJ2-7; D gene ambiguous. The V gene's germline CDR1 is MNHNS and CDR2 SASEGT. The V end lost 7 bases, the J end lost 4 bases, and 8 bases lay between the germline ends. The CDR3 runs 11 residues. Here the CDR3 reads CASKVEYEQYF. CDR3 DNA sequence: TGTGCCAGCAAGGTCGAATACGAGCAGTACTTC.

CDR3 nucleotides: TGCAGTGCCAGACTCTCGGGACAGGGGACCTACGAGCAGTACTTC. Amino acid sequence: CSARLSGQGTYEQYF. The chain uses TRBV20-1 and TRBJ2-7, with 10 bases matching TRBD1. This CDR3 contains 15 residues. V lost 6 bases to trimming and J lost 2 bases; unmatched junction nucleotides: 10. The germline V gene encodes CDR1 DFQATT and CDR2 SNEGSKA (reference sequence).

This sequence joins TRBV24-1 and TRBJ2-5; a possible D gene is TRBD1 (6 bases). Deletions cut 4 bases from V and 5 bases from J, with 25 bases between. The CDR3 covers 18 residues. Germline CDR1 and CDR2: KGHDR and SFDVKD. The CDR3 reads CATSDPVQGIGTGETQYF. CDR3 nucleotide sequence: TGTGCCACCAGTGACCCTGTACAGGGAATAGGCACCGGGGAGACCCAGTACTTC.

V is TRBV2 and J is TRBJ2-7; the D gene could be TRBD1 or TRBD2 (5 bases each). Looked up from germline, CDR1 is SNHLY and CDR2 is FYNNEI. The CDR3 is 13 amino acids. V lost 0 bases and J 3 bases, leaving 6 bases between the germline ends. Here the CDR3 reads CASSEAGRYEQYF. CDR3 DNA: TGTGCCAGCAGTGAAGCGGGACGCTACGAGCAGTACTTC.

The table lists this clonotype with many counts. The chain has TRBV3-1 and TRBJ1-6, with unresolved D. This CDR3 contains 14 residues. Trimming took 0 bases from V and 7 from J, leaving 7 bases between them. Germline assignment: CDR1 LGHDT and CDR2 YNNKEL (reference sequence). This chain's CDR3 is CASSQDIGNSPLHF. The CDR3, as DNA: TGTGCCAGCAGCCAAGATATCGGGAATTCACCCCTCCACTTT.